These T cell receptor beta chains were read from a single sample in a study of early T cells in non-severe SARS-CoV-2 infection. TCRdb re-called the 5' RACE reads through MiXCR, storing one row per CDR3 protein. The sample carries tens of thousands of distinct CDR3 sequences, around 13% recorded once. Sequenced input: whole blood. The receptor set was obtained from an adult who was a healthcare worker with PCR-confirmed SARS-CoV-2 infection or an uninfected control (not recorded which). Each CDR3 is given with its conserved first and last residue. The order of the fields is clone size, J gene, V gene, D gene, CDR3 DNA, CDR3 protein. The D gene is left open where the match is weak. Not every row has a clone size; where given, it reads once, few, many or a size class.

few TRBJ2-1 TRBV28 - TGTGCCAGCAGTTTAGGAGGGACAGTATACTTC CASSLGGTVYF
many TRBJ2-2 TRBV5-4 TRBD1 TGTGCCAGCAGCCGGACAGGGTTGACCGGGGAGCTGTTTTTT CASSRTGLTGELFF
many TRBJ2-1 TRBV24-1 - TGTGCCACCAGCAGGGGCTATGAGCAGTTCTTC CATSRGYEQFF
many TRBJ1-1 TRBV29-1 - TGCAGCGTTGCTGATTCGGGCACGAACACTGAAGCTTTCTTT CSVADSGTNTEAFF
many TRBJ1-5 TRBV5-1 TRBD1 TGCGCCAGCAGCTTGACAGGGGGCAGGCGTCAGCCCCAGCATTTT CASSLTGGRRQPQHF
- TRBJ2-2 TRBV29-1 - TGCAGCGCGGCAGGAGAACTAAACACCGGGGAGCTGTTTTTT CSAAGELNTGELFF
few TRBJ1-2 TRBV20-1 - TGCAGTGCTAGAGATCGTACCGCTAACTATGGCTACACCTTC CSARDRTANYGYTF
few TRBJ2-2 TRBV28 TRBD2 TGTGCCAGCAGTTCCGGACTAGCGGGAGCCGGGGAGCTGTTTTTT CASSSGLAGAGELFF
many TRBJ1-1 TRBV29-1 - TGCAGCGTGGCAACATCGTCTAGGGGGGACACTGAAGCTTTCTTT CSVATSSRGDTEAFF
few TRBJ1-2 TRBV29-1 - TGCAGCGTCACAACGACAGGATGGTTTCTTGGCTACACCTTC CSVTTTGWFLGYTF
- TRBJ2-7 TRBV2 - TGTGCCAGCACGAAGGATTTTTCCTACGAGCAGTACTTC CASTKDFSYEQYF
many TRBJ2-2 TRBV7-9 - TGTGCCAGCAGCTTAGTCGCGGGTCCCGGGGAGCTGTTTTTT CASSLVAGPGELFF
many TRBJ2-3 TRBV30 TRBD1 TGTGCCTCTGGACAGGGCTCAGATACGCAGTATTTT CASGQGSDTQYF
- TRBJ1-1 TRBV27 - TGTGCCAGCAGCTTACGGGGGTCCGCTGAAGCTTTCTTT CASSLRGSAEAFF
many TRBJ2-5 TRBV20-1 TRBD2 TGCAGTGCTGATTCGACTAGCGGGGGGGCGGAGACCCAGTACTTC CSADSTSGGAETQYF
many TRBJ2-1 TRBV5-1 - TGCGCCAGCAGCTTGGATCTTAGAGACAATGAGCAGTTCTTC CASSLDLRDNEQFF
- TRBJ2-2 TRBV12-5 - TGTGCTAGTGCCGGGGCCGGGGAGCTGTTTTTT CASAGAGELFF
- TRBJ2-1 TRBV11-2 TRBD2 TGTGCCAGCAGCCGAATTCTTAGCGGGAGGTACAATGAGCAGTTCTTC CASSRILSGRYNEQFF
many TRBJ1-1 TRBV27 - TGTGCCAGTCTTCCCTCAGGTTACAGGCTTTTAAACAGGGCTGAAGCTTTCTTT CASLPSGYRLLNRAEAFF
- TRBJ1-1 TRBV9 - TGTGCCAGCAGCGTAGTTCCAAACACTGAAGCTTTCTTT CASSVVPNTEAFF
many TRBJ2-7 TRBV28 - TGTGCCAGCAACCGAGCCCCCTCCTACGAGCAGTACTTC CASNRAPSYEQYF
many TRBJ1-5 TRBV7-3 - TGTGCCAGCAGCTCCGATCTGGGGCAGCCCCAGCATTTT CASSSDLGQPQHF
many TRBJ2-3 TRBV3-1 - TGTGCCAGCAGCCGAGGGGCGGTAAGCACAGATACGCAGTATTTT CASSRGAVSTDTQYF
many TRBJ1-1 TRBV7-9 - TGTGCCAGCAGCTTAGAGCAGGGGAGCACTGAAGCTTTCTTT CASSLEQGSTEAFF
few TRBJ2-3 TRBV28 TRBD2 TGTGCCAGCAGTCCTAGCGGGACGAACACAGATACGCAGTATTTT CASSPSGTNTDTQYF